This entry concerns a single T cell receptor (beta chain). A junction end diverges from the germline sequence, so it may reflect a read error. The record originates from a study of tumor-infiltrating lymphocytes in oesophageal squamous cell carcinoma. This CDR3 has 16 amino acids. Via MiXCR, TCRdb re-called the PCR reads, giving one row per CDR3 protein. The table includes around 16,000 distinct CDR3 sequences, 50% detected once. The sample comprised esophageal tumor tissue. The origin of this receptor is a male donor with esophageal squamous cell carcinoma. The chain couples TRBV5-3 to TRBJ2-1, with TRBD2 identical over 9 bases. TRBV5-3 counts as an open reading frame of uncertain function. The CDR3 is CASSSTAGGLYNEQFF. CDR3 in DNA: TGTGCCAGCAGCTCTACAGCGGGAGGACTCTACAATGAGCAGTTCTTC.